This T cell receptor (beta chain) was captured in a study of CD8 T cell repertoires and HIV-1 epitope variants. Study-level findings and limits: Most of the nine antigen-specific clonotypes appeared cross-reactive to autologous or escape variants.

Profiled with immunoSEQ multiplex PCR; TCRdb holds only in-frame clones, not every one. Of a few thousand clones listed, around two thirds are singletons. A remark on this clone: What it binds is not known.

V lost 6 bases and J lost 3, with 9 bases in between. CDR3 length equals 13 residues. CDR1 and CDR2 from the germline V gene are MNHNY and SVGAGI (reference sequence). This sequence originates from a male donor with HIV. The V and J genes are TRBV6-6 and TRBJ2-1; D is unclear. Sequencing was performed on cultured CD8+ T cells derived from PBMCs. The CDR3 DNA follows: TGTGCCAGCAGAAGAGACGACTACAATGAGCAGTTCTTC. Translating it yields CASRRDDYNEQFF.